A single sample is the source of the 18 T cell receptor beta chains below, sequenced in a study of shared clonotypes between healthy human individuals. Clones were read by immunoSEQ multiplex PCR, and TCRdb kept only the in-frame ones, dropping some. The sample includes fewer than 600,000 clones, roughly 72% of them seen just once. The specimen sequenced was PBMCs. Every receptor here comes from a woman aged 40 to 50 in good health. Some clones in this sample may be carry-over from other donors' samples.

The chain has TRBV5-6 and TRBJ1-1, with 10 bases fitting TRBD1. The CDR3 has 14 residues. Germline loops: CDR1 SGHDT, CDR2 YYEEEE. V lost 4 bases and J lost 4; bases outside the gene matches: 4. Here the CDR3 reads CASSRTGGRTEAFF. CDR3 in DNA: TGTGCCAGCAGCAGGACAGGGGGACGCACTGAAGCTTTCTTT.

The J gene is TRBJ1-4, the V gene TRBV7-3; 7 bases fit TRBD1. From germline, CDR1 is SGHTA and CDR2 FQGTGA. The CDR3 runs to 12 residues. V lost 5 bases and J lost 14; bases outside the gene matches: 8. CDR3 amino acids: CASSPQDRLLFF. The DNA for the CDR3 is TGTGCCAGCAGCCCGCAGGACAGGTTGCTGTTTTTT.

This chain connects TRBV28 to TRBJ1-4; D perhaps matches TRBD1 (6 bases). The CDR3 extends over 13 amino acids. Germline V gene lookup returns CDR1 MDHEN and CDR2 SYDVKM. The V end was cut by 6 bases, the J end by 5 bases, with 10 bases between. In DNA form, the CDR3 reads TGTGCCAGCAGACCACAGGGAAATGAAAAACTGTTTTTT. It is translated as CASRPQGNEKLFF. Combining the CDR3 with reference TRBV28 and TRBJ1-4 gives the whole variable domain DVKVTQSSRYLVKRTGEKVFLECVQDMDHENMFWYRQDPGLGLRLIYFSYDVKMKEKGDIPEGYSVSREKKERFSLILESASTNQTSMYLCASRPQGNEKLFFGSGTQLSVL.

This clone was counted only a few times. The sample holds other DNA sequences that translate to the same CDR3. The V and J genes are TRBV28 and TRBJ1-2; tentative D call: TRBD1 (5 bases). This CDR3 spans 12 amino acids. Trimming removed 6 bases from V and 7 bases from J, with 12 bases in between. In germline, CDR1 is MDHEN, CDR2 SYDVKM. The CDR3 DNA reads TGTGCCAGCAGCCCCCCCGGGGGTGGCTACACCTTC. This codes for CASSPPGGGYTF.

About this clone: This may arise from a read error, as a much more abundant clone is one base away. V usage is TRBV2 and J usage is TRBJ1-1; D is unclear. The CDR3 loop spans 17 amino acids. V was trimmed by 9 bases and J by 1 base, leaving 24 bases between them. The V gene's germline CDR1 is SNHLY and CDR2 FYNNEI. This CDR3 is CASNQEGWIQQNTEAFF. The CDR3 coding sequence is TGTGCCAGTAACCAGGAGGGTTGGATACAACAGAACACTGAAGCTTTCTTT.

The chain employs TRBV5-5 and TRBJ1-1; no clear D. The V gene's germline CDR1 is SGHKS and CDR2 YYEKEE (reference sequence). This CDR3 is built from 13 residues. Trimming cost V 1 base and J 4 bases, with 8 bases left between them. The CDR3 DNA is TGTGCCAGCAGCTTGTCGGCAGTCACTGAAGCTTTCTTT. Protein sequence: CASSLSAVTEAFF.

With regard to this clone: A far larger clone is one nucleotide away, so this likely arose from a read error. For the CDR3, the DNA is TGTGCCAGCAGTGCGACTAGCGGGAGCACAGATACGCAGTATTTT. Translating gives CASSATSGSTDTQYF. The chain recombines TRBV25-1 with TRBJ2-3; TRBD2 matches at 10 bases. The CDR3 runs to 15 residues. V gave up 4 bases and J gave up 0 bases; unmatched junction bases: 1. CDR1 MGHDK and CDR2 SYGVNS come from the germline V gene.

The J gene is TRBJ1-4, the V gene TRBV4-3; D call uncertain. Trimming cost V 0 bases and J 3 bases, with 8 bases left between them. This CDR3 comprises 15 residues. The germline CDR1 and CDR2 sequences are LGHNA and YSLEER. CDR3 in DNA: TGCGCCAGCAGCCAAGAAGGAGACCCTAATGAAAAACTGTTTTTT. Translated: CASSQEGDPNEKLFF.

The gene calls are TRBV18 and TRBJ2-2; 12 positions agree with TRBD1. The junction had 12 bases not matched to a gene; V was cut back by 6 bases and J by 7 bases. The CDR3 is 17 amino acids. Germline V gene lookup returns CDR1 KGHSH and CDR2 LQKENI. CDR3 nucleotides: TGTGCCAGCTCTCCGGCTTCTGGGACAGGGGGCATCGGGGAGCTGTTTTTT. Translating gives CASSPASGTGGIGELFF.

The table lists this clone with a count of one. The J gene is TRBJ2-1, the V gene TRBV9, with a tentative D call TRBD2 (5 bases). This CDR3 is 19 amino acids long. Between the trimmed V and J ends, which lost 3 bases and 5 bases, there was a span of 27 bases. CDR1 SGDLS and CDR2 YYNGEE come from the germline V gene. In nucleotides, the CDR3 is TGTGCCAGCAGCGCCGGGATAGAGGAGGTACACCGGGCTAACAATGAGCAGTTCTTC. This gives the protein CASSAGIEEVHRANNEQFF.

V is TRBV19 and J is TRBJ2-3; 8 positions agree with TRBD2. Germline CDR1 is LNHDA and CDR2 is SQIVND (reference sequence). The CDR3 has 17 amino acids. Trimming took 2 bases from V and 0 from J; bases not matched to a gene: 7. Here the CDR3 reads CASSITTSGRSTDTQYF. The DNA for the CDR3 is TGTGCCAGTAGTATAACCACTAGCGGTCGAAGCACAGATACGCAGTATTTT.

CDR3 sequence: CASSTNKGSGETQYF. The CDR3 DNA reads as TGTGCCAGCAGCACCAATAAGGGGAGCGGGGAGACCCAGTACTTC. The rearrangement uses TRBV28 and TRBJ2-5; D is possibly TRBD2 (6 bases). Deletions cut 6 bases from V and 5 bases from J, with 19 bases between. The CDR3 runs to 15 residues. Germline lookup yields CDR1 MDHEN and CDR2 SYDVKM.

This clone was recorded once. The V gene is TRBV5-1, the J gene TRBJ2-5; D might be TRBD1 (5 bases). V was trimmed by 4 bases and J by 7 bases, leaving 8 bases between them. Germline CDR1 and CDR2: SGHRS and YFSETQ. The CDR3 consists of 11 residues. CDR3 coding DNA: TGCGCCAGCAGCCCTAGGGGGACCCAGTACTTC. It encodes CASSPRGTQYF.

J is TRBJ2-2 and V is TRBV10-1, with 10 positions matching TRBD1. V lost 5 bases, J lost 5 bases, and 2 bases stayed unmatched. Germline CDR1 is WNHNN and CDR2 is SYGVQD (reference sequence). The CDR3 has 14 amino acids. As DNA, the CDR3 is TGCGCCAGCAGTCCGGGACAGGGGACCGGGGAGCTGTTTTTT. Encoded protein: CASSPGQGTGELFF.

This chain uses TRBV2 with TRBJ2-7, with a tentative D call TRBD2 (5 bases). The CDR3 spans 13 residues. The germline V gene has CDR1 SNHLY and CDR2 FYNNEI. The V end was cut by 7 bases, the J end by 1 base, with 11 bases between. The chain's CDR3 is CASMEDGSYEQYF. As DNA, the CDR3 is TGTGCCAGCATGGAGGACGGATCCTACGAGCAGTACTTC.

The chain is built from TRBV7-9 and TRBJ2-5; unclear D gene. Gene TRBJ2-7 matches the end of the DNA better, so the J call may be wrong. The CDR3 is 13 amino acids. CDR1 and CDR2 (germline): SEHNR, FQNEAQ (reference sequence). CDR3 nucleotide sequence: TGTGCCAGCAGCTTTGGCCCAACCGGCGAGCAGTACTTC. Residues: CASSFGPTGEQYF.

The gene calls are TRBV7-9 and TRBJ1-6, with unresolved D. Deletions cut 1 base from V and 0 bases from J, with 4 bases between. Germline CDR1 is SEHNR and CDR2 is FQNEAQ (reference sequence). This CDR3 is 15 amino acids long. CDR3 amino acids: CASSLGSSYNSPLHF. CDR3 sequence (DNA): TGTGCCAGCAGCTTAGGGAGCTCCTATAATTCACCCCTCCACTTT. The variable domain in full, completed from reference TRBV7-9 and TRBJ1-6, reads DTGVSQNPRHKITKRGQNVTFRCDPISEHNRLYWYRQTLGQGPEFLTYFQNEAQLEKSRLLSDRFSAERPKGSFSTLEIQRTEQGDSAMYLCASSLGSSYNSPLHFGNGTRLTVT.

The J gene is TRBJ2-2, the V gene TRBV7-3, with TRBD1 identical over 10 bases. V gave up 4 bases and J gave up 5 bases; unmatched junction bases: 7. CDR3 length: 16 residues. The V gene's germline CDR1 is SGHTA and CDR2 FQGTGA. Written as DNA, the CDR3 is TGTGCCAGCAGCTCCTTGGACAGGGGGATTACCGGGGAGCTGTTTTTT. Protein: CASSSLDRGITGELFF.